Presented here are 2 T cell receptor beta chains from one specimen sequenced in a study of T cell responses to AZD1222 COVID-19 vaccine. Produced via immunoSEQ multiplex PCR; TCRdb's table is partial and in-frame only. The top ten hold 20% to 25% of the sample, which has about 110,000 clones, around nine tenths seen once. Sequenced here: peripheral blood, sampled on day 0 of AZD1222 vaccination. These TCRs come from an adult in good health.

The V gene is TRBV7-6, the J gene TRBJ2-3, with D tentatively TRBD1 (6 bases). Trimming shortened V by 3 bases and J by 1 base, and 8 bases separated the two germline ends. CDR3 size: 14 residues. Germline lookup yields CDR1 SGHVS and CDR2 FNYEAQ. The CDR3 region is CASSLGTRTDTQYF. CDR3 sequence (DNA): TGTGCCAGCAGCTTGGGGACACGCACAGATACGCAGTATTTT. The whole variable domain, remainder taken from reference TRBV7-6 and TRBJ2-3, is GAGVSQSPRYKVTKRGQDVALRCDPISGHVSLYWYRQALGQGPEFLTYFNYEAQQDKSGLPNDRFSAERPEGSISTLTIQRTEQRDSAMYRCASSLGTRTDTQYFGPGTRLTVL.

CDR3 DNA sequence: TGTGCCAGCAGTTACAATCCCGGGGGGGTTTACACCGGGGAGCTGTTTTTT. This translates into CASSYNPGGVYTGELFF. V gene TRBV6-2 or TRBV6-3 combines with J gene TRBJ2-2; TRBD2 matches 8 bases. Looked up from germline, CDR1 is MNHEY and CDR2 is SVGEGT. The CDR3 sequence is 17 residues long. V lost 2 bases, J lost 3 bases, and 8 bases stayed unmatched.